This T cell receptor beta chain emerged from a study of T cells in Graves' hyperthyroidism and ophthalmopathy. TCR beta CDR3 sequences were amplified from RNA transcripts. In the first-round RT-PCR of the TCR CDR3, the HTBI primer set was used. TCRdb analysed the multiplex PCR reads with MiXCR anew, one entry per CDR3 protein. Of 500,000 to 750,000 distinct CDR3 sequences listed, approximately 15% are singletons. Study-level results: Before onset, by a median of approximately 6.8 months, the model predicted ophthalmopathy.

This clonotype was seen repeatedly, ten times or more. Its antigen is currently unknown. The CDR3 sequence is 16 residues long. The germline V gene has CDR1 MDHEN and CDR2 SYDVKM. Trimming cost V 5 bases and J 0 bases; bases outside gene matches: 9. On the basis of clinical symptoms, serum thyroxine and TRAb, thyroid ultrasound and orbital computed tomography, diagnoses were made. V and J are TRBV28 and TRBJ2-7; TRBD2 agrees at 8 bases. The sample consisted of blood. The receptor comes from a woman younger than 30 with Graves' ophthalmopathy. CDR3: CASSPHLAGLSYEQYF. The CDR3, as DNA: TGTGCCAGCAGTCCGCATTTAGCGGGACTCTCCTACGAGCAGTACTTC.